This T cell receptor beta chain stems from a study of spatial heterogeneity in lung cancer. Overall study findings and caveats: The study found that expanded intratumoral alpha and beta TCR counts tracked tumor mutation counts.

This clonotype appeared a few times. The antigen remains unidentified. This beta chain is an off-target read within a library intended for alpha chains, so its frequency means little. TCRdb reprocessed the 5' RACE reads with MiXCR, giving one entry per CDR3 protein. The data hold 15,000 to 20,000 distinct CDR3 sequences, with approximately 9.7% observed a single time. Time point noted: sample taken at primary tumor resection. Whole RNA from tumor, nontumor lung or frozen PBMC was sequenced unsorted. The CDR3 totals 12 residues. Germline loops: CDR1 LGHDT, CDR2 YNNKEL (reference sequence). V was pared by 3 bases and J by 7 bases, with 9 bases between.

This rearrangement joins TRBV3-1 to TRBJ1-2; tentatively, D is TRBD1 (5 bases). This material consisted of lung tumor tissue, taken at surgery. This TCR derives from a female donor with early-stage non-small cell lung cancer. This CDR3 reads CASSQGVSGYTF. The CDR3 DNA follows: TGTGCCAGCAGCCAGGGGGTCTCTGGCTACACCTTC.